This is a list of T cell receptor beta chains from one sample in a study of blood T cell repertoires in COVID-19. Data came from immunoSEQ multiplex PCR; TCRdb stores just in-frame clones and leaves some out. In the table there are approximately 110,000 clones, approximately 81% of which are singletons. The sample comprised peripheral blood. These receptors were taken from a man older than 75 with COVID-19, enrolled during active disease. The CDR3 runs from the conserved cysteine through the conserved F or W. Size is omitted from some rows. Given values are once, few, many or a class for expanded clones.

clone size: once
J gene: TRBJ1-1
V gene: TRBV6-2/TRBV6-3
CDR3 protein: CASSYTPGAPLWWTEAFF

clone size: once
J gene: TRBJ1-6
V gene: TRBV19
CDR3 protein: CASSEVSYNSPLHF

clone size: -
J gene: TRBJ1-6
V gene: TRBV3-1/TRBV3-2
CDR3 protein: CASSLSNSPLHF

clone size: -
J gene: TRBJ1-6
V gene: TRBV10-2
CDR3 protein: CASRTGSSYNSPLHF

clone size: few
J gene: TRBJ2-3
V gene: TRBV12-3/TRBV12-4
CDR3 protein: CASTFADTQYF

clone size: few
J gene: TRBJ2-7
V gene: TRBV5-4
CDR3 protein: CASSLWREGLDEQYF

clone size: -
J gene: TRBJ2-7
V gene: TRBV7-8
CDR3 protein: CASSPREGASYEQYF

clone size: once
J gene: TRBJ2-7
V gene: TRBV28
CDR3 protein: CASRRGSLAGEQYF

clone size: -
J gene: TRBJ2-2
V gene: TRBV15
CDR3 protein: CATEGSYGELFF

clone size: -
J gene: TRBJ1-1
V gene: TRBV6-5
CDR3 protein: CASSQTGILNTEAFF

clone size: -
J gene: TRBJ2-3
V gene: TRBV25-1
CDR3 protein: CASSEFYEGRAQYF

clone size: -
J gene: TRBJ1-6
V gene: TRBV5-1
CDR3 protein: CASSLTGTYNSPLHF

clone size: -
J gene: TRBJ2-1
V gene: TRBV11-2
CDR3 protein: CASSLEGRYNEQFF

clone size: -
J gene: TRBJ1-2
V gene: TRBV6-6
CDR3 protein: CASIHRERGSDGYTF

clone size: -
J gene: TRBJ1-2
V gene: TRBV27
CDR3 protein: CASSLLSTGYGYTF

clone size: -
J gene: TRBJ2-5
V gene: TRBV2
CDR3 protein: CASSEAPETQYF

clone size: -
J gene: TRBJ1-6
V gene: TRBV9
CDR3 protein: CASSPRQGSPLHF

clone size: few
J gene: TRBJ2-2
V gene: TRBV11-2
CDR3 protein: CASSSHNTGELFF

clone size: -
J gene: TRBJ2-7
V gene: TRBV4-2
CDR3 protein: CASSQAETSGNRYEQYF

clone size: -
J gene: TRBJ1-1
V gene: TRBV5-4
CDR3 protein: CASSLGTGGASRTEAFF

clone size: -
J gene: TRBJ2-7
V gene: TRBV18
CDR3 protein: CASSPSGSSYEQYF

clone size: -
J gene: TRBJ1-1
V gene: TRBV4-1
CDR3 protein: CASSEREALSTEAFF

clone size: -
J gene: TRBJ2-1
V gene: TRBV7-3
CDR3 protein: CASSPQVAGVEQFF

clone size: -
J gene: TRBJ1-1
V gene: TRBV7-2
CDR3 protein: CASSLWAGNEAFF